This T cell receptor (beta chain) was captured in a study of control samples from healthy donors and cancer patients. The method was immunoSEQ multiplex PCR; TCRdb's version includes in-frame clones alone and lacks a portion of them. This table has 75,000 to 100,000 clones, 88% appearing once. This clone was detected once. The V gene's germline CDR1 is SGHRS and CDR2 YFSETQ. This CDR3 region has 14 residues. V lost 0 bases and J 5 bases, leaving 12 bases between the germline ends. The chain uses TRBV5-1 and TRBJ2-7; the D is unclear. This clonotype was obtained from a man aged 30 to 45 in good health. Sequences were obtained from blood. CDR3 protein: CASSLEVGSHEQYF. The CDR3 DNA is TGCGCCAGCAGCTTGGAAGTAGGTTCACACGAGCAGTACTTC.